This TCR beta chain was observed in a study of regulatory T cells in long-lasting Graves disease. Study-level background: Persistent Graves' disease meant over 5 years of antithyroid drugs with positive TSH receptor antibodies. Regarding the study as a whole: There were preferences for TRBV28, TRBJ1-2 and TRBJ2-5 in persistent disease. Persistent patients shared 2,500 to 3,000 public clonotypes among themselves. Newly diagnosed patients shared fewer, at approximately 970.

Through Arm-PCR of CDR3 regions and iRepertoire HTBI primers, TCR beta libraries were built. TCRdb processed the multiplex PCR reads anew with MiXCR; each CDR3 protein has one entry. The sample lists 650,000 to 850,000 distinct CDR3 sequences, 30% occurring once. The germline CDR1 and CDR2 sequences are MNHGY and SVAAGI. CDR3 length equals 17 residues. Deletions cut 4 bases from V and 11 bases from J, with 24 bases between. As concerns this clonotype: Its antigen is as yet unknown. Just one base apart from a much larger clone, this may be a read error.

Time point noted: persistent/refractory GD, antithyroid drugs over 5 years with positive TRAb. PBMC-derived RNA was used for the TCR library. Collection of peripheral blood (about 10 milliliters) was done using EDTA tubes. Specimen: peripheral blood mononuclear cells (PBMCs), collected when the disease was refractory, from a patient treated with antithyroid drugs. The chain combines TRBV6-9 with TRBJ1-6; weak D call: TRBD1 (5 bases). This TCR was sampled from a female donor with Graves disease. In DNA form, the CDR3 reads TGTGCCAGCAGTTGCTCGTTTGGGTCGGGGGATCCGACACCCCTCCACTTT. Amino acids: CASSCSFGSGDPTPLHF.